This T cell receptor (beta chain) was observed in a study of cytomegalovirus exposure and HLA in healthy donors. The study's findings and limits: The authors enumerated over 150 TCR beta chains as linked to cytomegalovirus. Earlier analysis looked at TCR beta V segments, and most were productive about 90% or about 30% of the time. Prediction of most subjects' HLA-A and HLA-B alleles by TCR beta sequences was reportedly accurate.

From germline, CDR1 is DFQATT and CDR2 SNEGSKA (reference sequence). V shed 3 bases and J shed 9 bases, with 11 bases lying between them. The CDR3 covers 11 residues. Primers included in the PCR were 60 Vbeta and 13 Jbeta primers. Libraries were prepared by immunoSEQ multiplex PCR; TCRdb keeps only in-frame clonotypes and omits some of them. The sample includes about 95,000 clones, 77% of them seen just once. A remark on this clone: Antigen specificity is unknown.

The chain employs TRBV20-1 and TRBJ1-2; tentative D call: TRBD1 (6 bases). The sequenced material came from PBMCs. This TCR was recovered from a woman in her forties in good health and CMV-seronegative. The CDR3 region is CSARGQGSYTF. The CDR3 nucleotides read TGCAGTGCTAGGGGGCAGGGGAGCTACACCTTC.